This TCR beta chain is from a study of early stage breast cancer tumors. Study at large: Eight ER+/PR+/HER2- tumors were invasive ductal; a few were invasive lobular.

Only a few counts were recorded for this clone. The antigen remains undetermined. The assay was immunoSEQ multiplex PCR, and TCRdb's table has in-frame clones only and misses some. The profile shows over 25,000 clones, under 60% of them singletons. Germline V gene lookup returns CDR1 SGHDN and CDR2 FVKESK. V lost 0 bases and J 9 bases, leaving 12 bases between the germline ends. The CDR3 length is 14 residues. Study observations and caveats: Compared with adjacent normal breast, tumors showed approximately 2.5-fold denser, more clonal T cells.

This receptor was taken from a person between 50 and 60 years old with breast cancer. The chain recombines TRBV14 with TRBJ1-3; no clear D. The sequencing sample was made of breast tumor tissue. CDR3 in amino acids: CASSQEIRSGTIYF. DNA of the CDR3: TGTGCCAGCAGCCAAGAGATCCGCTCCGGCACCATATATTTT.